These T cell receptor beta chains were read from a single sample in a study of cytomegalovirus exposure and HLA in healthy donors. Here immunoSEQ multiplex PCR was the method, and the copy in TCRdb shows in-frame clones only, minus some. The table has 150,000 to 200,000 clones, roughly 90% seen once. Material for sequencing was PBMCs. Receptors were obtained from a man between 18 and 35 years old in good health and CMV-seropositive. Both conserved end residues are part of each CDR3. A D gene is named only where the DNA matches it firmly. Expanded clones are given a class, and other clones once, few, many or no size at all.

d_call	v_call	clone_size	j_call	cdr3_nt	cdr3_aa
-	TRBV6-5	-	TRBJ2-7	TGTGCCAGCAGTTACGCTACGAGCCTCGAGCAGTACTTC	CASSYATSLEQYF
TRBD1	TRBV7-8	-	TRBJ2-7	TGTGCCAGCAGCTTAGCGGGACAGGGCTACGAGCAGTACTTC	CASSLAGQGYEQYF
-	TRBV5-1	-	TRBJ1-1	TGCGCCAGCAGCTTGGACAGGTTTGAAGCTTTCTTT	CASSLDRFEAFF
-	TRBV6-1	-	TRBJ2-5	TGTGCCAGCAGACAAGGGGCGCGGGAGACCCAGTACTTC	CASRQGARETQYF
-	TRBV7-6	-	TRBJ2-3	TGTGCCAGCAGCTTATCTAGCGCTAGCACAGATACGCAGTATTTT	CASSLSSASTDTQYF
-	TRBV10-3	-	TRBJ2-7	TGTGCCATCAGTGAGTCGAAGGAGGGGGCAAGGGAGCAGTACTTC	CAISESKEGAREQYF
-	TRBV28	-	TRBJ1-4	TGTGCCAGCAGCCTTCCGGGGGTCCGAGAAAAACTGTTTTTT	CASSLPGVREKLFF
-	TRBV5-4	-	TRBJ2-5	TGTGCCAGCAGCCAACCCTTCGCTCTAGGGGATCAAGAGACCCAGTACTTC	CASSQPFALGDQETQYF
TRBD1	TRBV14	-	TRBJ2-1	TGTGCCAGCAGCCACAGGGGGCTGGACAATGAGCAGTTCTTC	CASSHRGLDNEQFF
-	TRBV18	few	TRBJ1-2	TGTGCCAGCTCACCGATGGACAGAGGGTACTATGGCTACACCTTC	CASSPMDRGYYGYTF
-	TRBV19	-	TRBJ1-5	TGTGCCAGTAGTACCGGTAATCAGCCCCAGCATTTT	CASSTGNQPQHF
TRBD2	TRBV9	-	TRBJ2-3	TGTGCCAGCAGCGAGACTAGCCCAGATACGCAGTATTTT	CASSETSPDTQYF
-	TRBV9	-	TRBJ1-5	TGTGCCAGCAGCGTCGTGAATCAGCCCCAGCATTTT	CASSVVNQPQHF
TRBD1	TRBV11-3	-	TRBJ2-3	TGTGCCAGCAGCGACAGGGGGCTTGGTACGCAGTATTTT	CASSDRGLGTQYF
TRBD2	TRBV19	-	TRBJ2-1	TGTGCCAGTAGTATTAAGGGACTAGCGGGAGGACTATACAATGAGCAGTTCTTC	CASSIKGLAGGLYNEQFF
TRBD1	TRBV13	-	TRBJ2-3	TGTGCCAGCAGCCAATGGGACAGAGACACAGATACGCAGTATTTT	CASSQWDRDTDTQYF
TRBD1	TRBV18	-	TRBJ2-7	TGTGCCAGCTCACCCCCACAGGGGAGCTCCTACGAGCAGTACTTC	CASSPPQGSSYEQYF
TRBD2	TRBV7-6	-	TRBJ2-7	TGTGCCAGCAGCTTAGAAGCGACTAGCGGGAGCATTAGGAACGAGCAGTACTTC	CASSLEATSGSIRNEQYF
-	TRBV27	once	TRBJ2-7	TGTGCCAGCAGCTCCTCTGGAGTTGTCTACGAGCAGTACTTC	CASSSSGVVYEQYF
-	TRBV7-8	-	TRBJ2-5	TGTGCCAGCAGCTTTGATAGCGCGGTGGTTGAGACCCAGTACTTC	CASSFDSAVVETQYF
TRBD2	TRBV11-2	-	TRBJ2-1	TGTGCCAGCAGCTTAGCTAGCGGGAGATCCCACTACAATGAGCAGTTCTTC	CASSLASGRSHYNEQFF
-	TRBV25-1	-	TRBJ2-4	TGTGCCAGCAGTCCCCCGGAAGGGGGTGCCAAAAACATTCAGTACTTC	CASSPPEGGAKNIQYF
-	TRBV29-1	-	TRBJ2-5	TGCAGCGGGGGGGTAGTATTAGAGACCCAGTACTTC	CSGGVVLETQYF
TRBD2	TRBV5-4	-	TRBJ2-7	TGTGCCAGCAGCTTAGGGACTACCGACGAGCAGTACTTC	CASSLGTTDEQYF
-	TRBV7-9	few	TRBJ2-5	TGTGCCAGCAGCTTGACTAGGGGGGGCCAAGAGACCCAGTACTTC	CASSLTRGGQETQYF
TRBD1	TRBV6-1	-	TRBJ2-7	TGTGCCAGCAGTGAAGGTCCCCGGGACAGAGACTACGAGCAGTACTTC	CASSEGPRDRDYEQYF
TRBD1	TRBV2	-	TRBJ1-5	TGTGCCAGCAGTGGAGACAGGGGATCGAATCAGCCCCAGCATTTT	CASSGDRGSNQPQHF
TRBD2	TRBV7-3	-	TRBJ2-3	TGTGCCAGCAGCACCGGGACTAGCGGCGTCACAGATACGCAGTATTTT	CASSTGTSGVTDTQYF
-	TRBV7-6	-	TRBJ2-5	TGTGCCAGCAGCTTAGGGCTGGCGGTCGGGGAGACCCAGTACTTC	CASSLGLAVGETQYF
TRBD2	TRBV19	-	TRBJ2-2	TGTGCCAGTAGTATGGGGCTAGCGGGAGGGGTGTCCGGGGAGCTGTTTTTT	CASSMGLAGGVSGELFF
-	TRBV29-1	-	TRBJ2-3	TGCAGCGTTGAAGATCTTACAGGGAGGGGCACAGATACGCAGTATTTT	CSVEDLTGRGTDTQYF
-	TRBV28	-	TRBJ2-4	TGTGCCAGCAGTCCCTGGAGTGCCCCAACGAACTTC	CASSPWSAPTNF
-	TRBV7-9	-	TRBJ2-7	TGTGCCAGCAGCTTAGAACTGGCGGGCTACGAGCAGTACTTC	CASSLELAGYEQYF
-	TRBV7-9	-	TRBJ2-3	TGTGCCAGCAGCTTAGGAGGGAGAGATACGCAGTATTTT	CASSLGGRDTQYF
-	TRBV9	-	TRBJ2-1	TGTGCCAGCAGCATGACTTCGTTGGAAGAGCAGTTCTTC	CASSMTSLEEQFF
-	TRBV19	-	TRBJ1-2	TGTGCCAGTAGTTATGATGCAGCGACCTATGGCTACACCTTC	CASSYDAATYGYTF
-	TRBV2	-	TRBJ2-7	TGTGCCAGCTCACAGGGTGGAGGCTACGAGCAGTACTTC	CASSQGGGYEQYF
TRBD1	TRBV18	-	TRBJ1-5	TGTGCCAGCTCATCTTCACTGGGACAGGCCGCTCAGCCCCAGCATTTT	CASSSSLGQAAQPQHF
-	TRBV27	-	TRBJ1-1	TGTGCCAGCAGCCGTCGGGGAGGGATGACTGAAGCTTTCTTT	CASSRRGGMTEAFF
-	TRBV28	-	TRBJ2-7	TGTGCCAGCAGTGAGGGCAAGGACGAGCAGTACTTC	CASSEGKDEQYF
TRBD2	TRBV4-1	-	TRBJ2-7	TGCGCCAGCAGCCAACAAAAACTAGCGGGAGCGGGGGAGCAGTACTTC	CASSQQKLAGAGEQYF
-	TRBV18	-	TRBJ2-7	TGTGCCAGCTCACCAGGTACGGGCGAGCAGTACTTC	CASSPGTGEQYF
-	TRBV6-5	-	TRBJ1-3	TGTGCCAGCAGCAGGGGACGGCTCTCTGGAAACACCATATATTTT	CASSRGRLSGNTIYF
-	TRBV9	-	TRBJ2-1	TGTGCCAGCAGCGTAGCGCAGGGTAGTAATGAGCAGTTCTTC	CASSVAQGSNEQFF
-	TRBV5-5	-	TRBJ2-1	TGTGCCAGCAGCTTCCAGTACAATGAGCAGTTCTTC	CASSFQYNEQFF
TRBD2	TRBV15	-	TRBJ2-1	TGTGCCACCAGCTTCCCGCTAGCGGAGGGGCGCAATGAGCAGTTCTTC	CATSFPLAEGRNEQFF
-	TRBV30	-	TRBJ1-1	TGTGCCTGGAGTGTACAGGTGGGGCCAGCTTTCTTT	CAWSVQVGPAFF
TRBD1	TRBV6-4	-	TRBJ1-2	TGTGCCAGCAGGGACAGGGAGGACGAAGCTAACTATGGCTACACCTTC	CASRDREDEANYGYTF
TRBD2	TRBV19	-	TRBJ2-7	TGTGCCAGTAGTACGGTCCCCGGGACTAGCGGGAGTGGGAACGAGCAGTACTTC	CASSTVPGTSGSGNEQYF
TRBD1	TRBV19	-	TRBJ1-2	TGTGCCAGTAGTATTGTCGGGACAGGGACGGGGTATGGCTACACCTTC	CASSIVGTGTGYGYTF
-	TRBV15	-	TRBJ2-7	TGTGCCACCAGCAGAGCCGTTCGGGGCGAGCAGTACTTC	CATSRAVRGEQYF
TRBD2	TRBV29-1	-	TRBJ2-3	TGCAGCGGGGGCCAACTAGCGCCCGGCACAGATACGCAGTATTTT	CSGGQLAPGTDTQYF
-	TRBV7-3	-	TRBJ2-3	TGTGCCAGCAGCTTCGGCACAGATACGCAGTATTTT	CASSFGTDTQYF
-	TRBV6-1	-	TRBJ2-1	TGTGCCAGCAGTGTTAGCCAAATAGACAATGAGCAGTTCTTC	CASSVSQIDNEQFF
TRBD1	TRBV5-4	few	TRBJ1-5	TGTGCCAGCAGCATACAGGGGCGCAATCAGCCCCAGCATTTT	CASSIQGRNQPQHF